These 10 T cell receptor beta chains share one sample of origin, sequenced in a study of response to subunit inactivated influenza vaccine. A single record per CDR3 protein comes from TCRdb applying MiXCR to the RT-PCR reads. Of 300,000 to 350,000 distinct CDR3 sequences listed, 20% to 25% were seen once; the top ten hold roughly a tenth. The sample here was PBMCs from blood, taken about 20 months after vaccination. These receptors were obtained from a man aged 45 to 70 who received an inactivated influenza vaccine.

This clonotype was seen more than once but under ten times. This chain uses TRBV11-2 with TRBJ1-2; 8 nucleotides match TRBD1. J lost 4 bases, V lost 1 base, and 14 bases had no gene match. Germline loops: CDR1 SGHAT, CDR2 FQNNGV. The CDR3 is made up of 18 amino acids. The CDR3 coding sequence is TGTGCCAGCAGCTTAGTCCCAGGGGGCGCGGGTTCGTCCTATGGCTACACCTTC. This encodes CASSLVPGGAGSSYGYTF.

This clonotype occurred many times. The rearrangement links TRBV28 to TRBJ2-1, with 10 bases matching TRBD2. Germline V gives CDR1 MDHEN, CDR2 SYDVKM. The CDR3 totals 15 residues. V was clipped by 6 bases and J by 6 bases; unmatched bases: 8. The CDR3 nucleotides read TGTGCCAGCAGACCCGGAATAGCGGGAGGCAATGAGCAGTTCTTC. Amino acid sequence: CASRPGIAGGNEQFF.

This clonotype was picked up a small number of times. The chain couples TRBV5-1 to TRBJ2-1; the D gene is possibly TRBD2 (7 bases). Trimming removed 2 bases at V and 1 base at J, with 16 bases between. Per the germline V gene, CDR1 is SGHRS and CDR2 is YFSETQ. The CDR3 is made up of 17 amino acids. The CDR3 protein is CASSFPRGAASYNEQFF. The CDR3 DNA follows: TGCGCCAGCAGCTTTCCACGGGGGGCGGCATCCTACAATGAGCAGTTCTTC.

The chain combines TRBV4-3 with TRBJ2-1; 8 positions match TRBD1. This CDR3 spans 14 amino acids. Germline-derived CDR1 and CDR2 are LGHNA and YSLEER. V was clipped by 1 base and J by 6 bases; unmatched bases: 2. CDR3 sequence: CASSQGQGINEQFF. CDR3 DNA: TGCGCCAGCAGCCAAGGACAGGGGATCAATGAGCAGTTCTTC.

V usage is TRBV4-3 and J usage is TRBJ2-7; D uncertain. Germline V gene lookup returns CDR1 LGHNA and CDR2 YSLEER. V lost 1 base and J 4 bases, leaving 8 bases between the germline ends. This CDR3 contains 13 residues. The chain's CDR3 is CASSQVTSYEQYF. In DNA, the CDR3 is TGCGCCAGCAGCCAAGTTACCAGTTACGAGCAGTACTTC.

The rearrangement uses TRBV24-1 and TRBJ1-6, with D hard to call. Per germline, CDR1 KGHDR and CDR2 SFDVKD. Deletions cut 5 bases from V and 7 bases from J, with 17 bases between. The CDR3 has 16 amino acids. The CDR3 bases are TGTGCCACCAGTGTCGTCGCGGGTGGTGAAAATTCACCCCTCCACTTT. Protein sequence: CATSVVAGGENSPLHF.

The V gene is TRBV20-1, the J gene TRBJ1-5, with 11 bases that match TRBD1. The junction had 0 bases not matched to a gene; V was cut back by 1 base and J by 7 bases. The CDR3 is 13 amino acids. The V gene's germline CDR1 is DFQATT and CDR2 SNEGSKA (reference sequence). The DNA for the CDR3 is TGCAGTGCTAGAGGGACAGGGGGCCAGCCCCAGCATTTT. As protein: CSARGTGGQPQHF.

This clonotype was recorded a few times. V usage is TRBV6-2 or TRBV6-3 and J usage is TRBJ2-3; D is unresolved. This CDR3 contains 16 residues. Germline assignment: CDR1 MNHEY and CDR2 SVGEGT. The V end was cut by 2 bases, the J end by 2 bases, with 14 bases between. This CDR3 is CASSYGTTRITDTQYF. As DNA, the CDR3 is TGTGCCAGCAGTTACGGCACGACCCGGATCACAGATACGCAGTATTTT.

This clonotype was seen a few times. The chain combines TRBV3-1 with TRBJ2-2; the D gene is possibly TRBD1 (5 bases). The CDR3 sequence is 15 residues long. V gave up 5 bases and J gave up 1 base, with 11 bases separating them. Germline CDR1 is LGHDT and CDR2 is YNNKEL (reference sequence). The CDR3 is CASSSGSLNTGELFF. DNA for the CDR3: TGTGCCAGCAGCTCAGGGTCCCTGAACACCGGGGAGCTGTTTTTT.

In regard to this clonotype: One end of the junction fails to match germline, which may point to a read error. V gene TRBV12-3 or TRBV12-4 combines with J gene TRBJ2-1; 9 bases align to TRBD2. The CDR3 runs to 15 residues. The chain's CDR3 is CANSLYSLAGNEQFF. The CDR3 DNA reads TGTGCCAACAGTTTATACTCCCTAGCGGGAAATGAGCAGTTCTTC.